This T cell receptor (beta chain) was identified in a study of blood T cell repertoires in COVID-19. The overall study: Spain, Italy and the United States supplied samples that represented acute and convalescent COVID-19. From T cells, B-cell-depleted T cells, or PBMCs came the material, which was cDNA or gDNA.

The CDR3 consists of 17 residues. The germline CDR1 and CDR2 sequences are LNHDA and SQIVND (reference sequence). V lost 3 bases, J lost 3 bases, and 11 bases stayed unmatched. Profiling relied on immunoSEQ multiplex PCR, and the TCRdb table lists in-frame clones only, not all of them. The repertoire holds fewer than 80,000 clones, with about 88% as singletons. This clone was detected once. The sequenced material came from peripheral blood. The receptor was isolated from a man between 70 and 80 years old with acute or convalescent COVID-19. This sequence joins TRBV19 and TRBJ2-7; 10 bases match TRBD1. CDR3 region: CASSIRAAGTGDYEQYF. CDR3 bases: TGTGCCAGTAGTATTAGGGCTGCCGGGACAGGGGACTACGAGCAGTACTTC.